Following are 3 T cell receptor beta chains from one sample sequenced in a study of cytomegalovirus exposure and HLA in healthy donors. The PCR made use of 60 Vbeta and 13 Jbeta primers. Repertoires were generated with immunoSEQ multiplex PCR, while TCRdb's copy carries only in-frame clones and drops some. The repertoire holds some 160,000 clones, with approximately 88% as singletons. Source material: PBMCs. The receptors originated from a young woman in good health and CMV-seronegative.

This clone is a singleton in its sample. Other DNA sequences in this specimen translate into the identical CDR3. The rearrangement uses TRBV7-9 and TRBJ2-7; D possibly corresponds to TRBD2 (7 bases). V lost 3 bases to trimming and J lost 0 bases, with 12 bases between them. Germline V lookup: CDR1 SEHNR, CDR2 FQNEAQ (reference sequence). This CDR3 spans 15 amino acids. CDR3 DNA: TGTGCCAGCAGCTTCGCAGGGGACTACTCCTACGAGCAGTACTTC. The encoded protein is CASSFAGDYSYEQYF.

The gene calls are TRBV19 and TRBJ2-7; 8 nucleotides agree with TRBD1. Germline lookup yields CDR1 LNHDA and CDR2 SQIVND (reference sequence). There are 14 residues in the CDR3. The J segment lost 4 bases and the V segment lost 3 bases, leaving 5 bases of the junction unmatched. The CDR3, as DNA: TGTGCCAGTAGTATCGGGACAGGATCGTACGAGCAGTACTTC. It is translated as CASSIGTGSYEQYF.

This clone has more than one count but fewer than ten. V is TRBV5-1 and J is TRBJ1-1; 7 nucleotides agree with TRBD1. The junction had 8 bases not matched to a gene; V was cut back by 3 bases and J by 3 bases. The CDR3 sequence is 15 residues long. From germline, CDR1 is SGHRS and CDR2 YFSETQ. The CDR3 protein is CASSYYTGADTEAFF. The CDR3 DNA is TGCGCCAGCAGCTACTACACAGGGGCGGACACTGAAGCTTTCTTT.